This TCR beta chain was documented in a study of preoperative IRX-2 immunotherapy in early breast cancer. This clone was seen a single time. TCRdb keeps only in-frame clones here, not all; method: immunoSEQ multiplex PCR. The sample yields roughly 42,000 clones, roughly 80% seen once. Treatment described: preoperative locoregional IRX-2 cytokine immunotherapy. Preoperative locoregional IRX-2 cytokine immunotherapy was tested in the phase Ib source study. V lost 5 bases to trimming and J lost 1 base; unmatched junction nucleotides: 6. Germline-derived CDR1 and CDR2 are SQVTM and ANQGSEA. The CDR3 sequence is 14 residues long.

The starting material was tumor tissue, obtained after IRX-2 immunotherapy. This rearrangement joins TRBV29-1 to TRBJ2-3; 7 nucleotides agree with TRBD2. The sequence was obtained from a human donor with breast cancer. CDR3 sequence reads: CSVSGLGGTDTQYF. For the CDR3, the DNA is TGCAGCGTTAGCGGACTAGGTGGCACAGATACGCAGTATTTT.